This record covers a single T cell receptor beta chain. Its antigen is not identified. For the second PCR, which ran for about 7 to 11 cycles, a sample-barcoded 5' primer and a J-beta primer mix were used. TCRdb independently ran MiXCR on the 5' RACE reads; one entry per CDR3 protein. The sample consists of approximately 1.5 million distinct CDR3 sequences, approximately 43% of them appearing once. Germline loops: CDR1 SQVTM, CDR2 ANQGSEA. The CDR3 runs 13 residues. The V and J ends lost 5 bases and 1 base respectively, with 11 bases between them. This sample is drawn from a study of blood T cells in healthy people across ages. Broader study findings: Diversity of TCR beta correlated strongly with naive T cell percentage.

The sequence was collected from a woman younger than 30 in good health. The chain recombines TRBV29-1 with TRBJ2-5, with D unclear. The sequencing sample was made of blood. CDR3: CSVFSRFQETQYF. Here the CDR3 DNA reads TGCAGCGTTTTCAGCAGATTCCAAGAGACCCAGTACTTC.